The 4 T cell receptor beta chains below were found in one sample sequenced in a study of cytomegalovirus exposure and HLA in healthy donors. Both 60 Vbeta primers and 13 Jbeta primers went into the PCR. Clones were sequenced by immunoSEQ multiplex PCR, and TCRdb holds only the in-frame ones, with some missing. The table records roughly 120,000 clones, roughly four fifths of them present only once. The sequencing input was PBMCs. Receptors originate from a male donor in good health and CMV-seropositive.

Remarks on this clone: At one end, the junction sequence differs from germline, possibly due to a read error. Here the CDR3 reads CASSQDMGSSGANGLTF. The CDR3, as DNA: TGCGCCAGCAGCCAAGATATGGGGTCCTCTGGGGCCAACGGCCTGACTTTC. V and J are TRBV4-3 and TRBJ2-6; perhaps TRBD1 as D (5 bases). The CDR3 is 17 amino acids. The germline CDR1 and CDR2 sequences are LGHNA and YSLEER.

The V gene is TRBV7-9, the J gene TRBJ2-2; 14 positions match TRBD2. V dropped 2 bases and J dropped 3; count of bases not matched to a gene: 5. The V gene's germline CDR1 is SEHNR and CDR2 FQNEAQ (reference sequence). This CDR3 has 18 residues. The CDR3 region has the DNA TGTGCCAGCAGCTTAAGGGGACTAGCGGGAGTTGACACCGGGGAGCTGTTTTTT. It yields the protein CASSLRGLAGVDTGELFF.

This chain joins TRBV5-4 and TRBJ2-1; maybe TRBD2 (6 bases). This CDR3 region has 17 residues. V was shortened by 4 bases and J by 4 bases, with 21 bases between the two germline ends. Looked up from germline, CDR1 is SGHNT and CDR2 is YYREEE (reference sequence). The CDR3 sequence: CASSRNLRESLYNEQFF. The CDR3 DNA sequence: TGTGCCAGCAGCCGAAATCTCCGGGAGTCCCTTTACAATGAGCAGTTCTTC.

The chain combines TRBV19 with TRBJ1-1; no firm D call. The germline V gene encodes CDR1 LNHDA and CDR2 SQIVND (reference sequence). The V and J ends lost 3 bases and 7 bases respectively, with 15 bases between them. The CDR3 covers 14 residues. CDR3 region: CASSIPGGIREAFF. The CDR3 nucleotides are TGTGCCAGTAGTATTCCAGGAGGGATCCGTGAAGCTTTCTTT. Supplemented by reference TRBV19 and TRBJ1-1, the full variable domain reads DGGITQSPKYLFRKEGQNVTLSCEQNLNHDAMYWYRQDPGQGLRLIYYSQIVNDFQKGDIAEGYSVSREKKESFPLTVTSAQKNPTAFYLCASSIPGGIREAFFGQGTRLTVV.